This T cell receptor (beta chain) was found in a study of cytomegalovirus exposure and HLA in healthy donors. Study-level background: An analysis done earlier identified roughly 120 million unique TCR beta sequences from about 179 million T cells. The study placed approximately 81% of its roughly 400 genotyped donors in the Caucasian-associated ancestry cluster.

13 Jbeta primers and 60 Vbeta primers were used for the PCR. The assay was immunoSEQ multiplex PCR, and TCRdb's table has in-frame clones only and misses some. The repertoire includes about 250,000 clones, about four fifths of them detected once, and about 0.29% sits in the top ten. The germline gives CDR1 SGDLS, CDR2 YYNGEE. The CDR3 spans 15 residues. V lost 4 bases and J lost 2, with 14 bases in between. V gene TRBV9 combines with J gene TRBJ2-3, with a weak D call TRBD1 (6 bases). Sequencing input: PBMCs. The sequence derives from a girl aged 2 to 10 in good health and CMV-seronegative. DNA of the CDR3: TGTGCCAGCAGCCCCTGGGACATGTCCACAGATACGCAGTATTTT. Its translation is CASSPWDMSTDTQYF.